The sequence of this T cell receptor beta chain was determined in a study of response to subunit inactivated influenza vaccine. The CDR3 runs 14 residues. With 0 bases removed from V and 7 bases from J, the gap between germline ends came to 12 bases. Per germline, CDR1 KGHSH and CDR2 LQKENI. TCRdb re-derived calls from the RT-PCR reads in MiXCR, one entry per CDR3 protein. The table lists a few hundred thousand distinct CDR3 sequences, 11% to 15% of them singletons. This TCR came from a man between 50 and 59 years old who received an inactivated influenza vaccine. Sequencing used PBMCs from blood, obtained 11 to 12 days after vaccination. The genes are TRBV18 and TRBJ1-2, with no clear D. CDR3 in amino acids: CASSPPLGEGGYTF. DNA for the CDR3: TGTGCCAGCTCACCACCTTTGGGAGAGGGTGGCTACACCTTC.